A single sample gave rise to the 27 T cell receptor beta chains below, sequenced in a study of blood T cell repertoires in COVID-19. Using immunoSEQ multiplex PCR, the repertoire was profiled, and TCRdb retains in-frame clones only, with some absent. The sample lists some 64,000 clones, roughly 80% seen once, with 11% to 15% in the top ten. Sequencing was carried out using peripheral blood. These receptor sequences come from a man aged 55 to 70 with COVID-19, enrolled during active disease.

The chain couples TRBV6-1 to TRBJ2-1; 12 nucleotides align to TRBD2. J lost 4 bases, V lost 6 bases, and 4 bases had no gene match. The CDR3 extends over 15 amino acids. Germline CDR1 MNHNS, CDR2 SASEGT. The CDR3 region is CASSSSGGAYNEQFF. The CDR3 coding sequence is TGTGCCAGCAGCTCTAGCGGGGGGGCTTACAATGAGCAGTTCTTC.

The sample holds one count of this clone. This chain joins TRBV19 and TRBJ1-5; 7 bases line up with TRBD1. Trimming at V came to 5 bases and at J to 9 bases, leaving 10 bases not matched to a gene. Germline V gene sequence: CDR1 LNHDA, CDR2 SQIVND (reference sequence). The CDR3 extends over 14 amino acids. CDR3 residues: CASSGTVGIGPQHF. DNA for the CDR3: TGTGCCAGTAGTGGGACAGTGGGGATCGGGCCCCAGCATTTT.

The chain recombines TRBV19 with TRBJ1-1, with 7 bases that match TRBD1. The CDR3 is made up of 14 amino acids. The trim removed 7 bases at V and 4 bases at J, leaving 9 bases unmatched. Germline CDR1 is LNHDA and CDR2 is SQIVND (reference sequence). Here the CDR3 reads CASTGLQGSTEAFF. Written as DNA, the CDR3 is TGTGCCAGTACGGGATTACAGGGGAGCACTGAAGCTTTCTTT.

CDR3 coding DNA: TGTGCCAGCAGTATACAGGGGGCGAATGAGCAGTTCTTC. As protein: CASSIQGANEQFF. This chain uses TRBV6-5 with TRBJ2-1; the match to TRBD1 covers 9 bases. Germline loops: CDR1 MNHEY, CDR2 SVGAGI. The CDR3 contains 13 residues. V shed 5 bases, J shed 7 bases, and the junction held 3 bases outside the gene matches.

V and J are TRBV5-6 and TRBJ2-1, with D perhaps TRBD2 (7 bases). V was cut by 6 bases and J by 7 bases, with 20 bases left in between. This CDR3 comprises 15 residues. CDR1 SGHDT and CDR2 YYEEEE come from the germline V gene. DNA for the CDR3: TGTGCCAGCACGGTCCCGGGGGGCGTTGAGAATGAGCAGTTCTTC. It specifies CASTVPGGVENEQFF.

The chain couples TRBV5-1 to TRBJ2-7, with D maybe TRBD1 (5 bases). V shed 3 bases and J shed 7 bases, with 17 bases lying between them. This CDR3 has 14 amino acids. Germline assignment: CDR1 SGHRS and CDR2 YFSETQ. The CDR3 coding sequence is TGCGCCAGCAGCTCCTCCTCTCAGGGTCTGGAGCAGTACTTC. Translated: CASSSSSQGLEQYF. Variable domain in full (rest from reference TRBV5-1 and TRBJ2-7): KAGVTQTPRYLIKTRGQQVTLSCSPISGHRSVSWYQQTPGQGLQFLFEYFSETQRNKGNFPGRFSGRQFSNSRSEMNVSTLELGDSALYLCASSSSSQGLEQYFGPGTRLTVT.

CDR3 amino acids: CASSLVSSGGSGANVLTF. Here the CDR3 DNA reads TGCGCCAGCAGCTTGGTTTCTAGCGGGGGCTCTGGGGCCAACGTCCTGACTTTC. V gene TRBV5-1 combines with J gene TRBJ2-6; 10 bases are a match to TRBD2. The V segment lost 0 bases and the J segment 0 bases; nucleotides outside the gene matches: 3. Germline V lookup: CDR1 SGHRS, CDR2 YFSETQ. The CDR3 is 18 residues long.

The J gene is TRBJ2-2, the V gene TRBV5-1; 8 nucleotides match TRBD1. This CDR3 has 17 amino acids. V lost 4 bases and J lost 3; bases outside the gene matches: 11. Germline loops: CDR1 SGHRS, CDR2 YFSETQ. This chain's CDR3 is CASSLRDRPSHTGELFF. CDR3 nucleotide sequence: TGCGCCAGCAGCCTTCGGGACAGGCCGAGCCACACCGGGGAGCTGTTTTTT.

The chain joins TRBV4-1 to TRBJ1-2, with 9 nucleotides matching TRBD1. Germline values: CDR1 MGHRA, CDR2 YSYEKL. The ends lost 6 bases at V and 8 bases at J; junction bases unmatched: 22. This CDR3 contains 18 residues. The CDR3 DNA reads as TGCGCCAGCAGGCAAACCGGACAGGGGACCGGGGCCTTCTGGGGCTACACCTTC. This sequence encodes CASRQTGQGTGAFWGYTF.

This clone was detected only a few times. This sequence joins TRBV5-1 and TRBJ2-1; the match to TRBD2 covers 10 bases. The length of the CDR3 is 16 residues. V was pared by 2 bases and J by 2 bases, with 4 bases of the junction left unmatched. Germline V gene sequence: CDR1 SGHRS, CDR2 YFSETQ. CDR3 coding DNA: TGCGCCAGCAGCTTCTCTAGCGGGGGTCCCTACAATGAGCAGTTCTTC. Translated: CASSFSSGGPYNEQFF. The whole variable domain, remainder taken from reference TRBV5-1 and TRBJ2-1, is KAGVTQTPRYLIKTRGQQVTLSCSPISGHRSVSWYQQTPGQGLQFLFEYFSETQRNKGNFPGRFSGRQFSNSRSEMNVSTLELGDSALYLCASSFSSGGPYNEQFFGPGTRLTVL.

In this sample, this clone turned up a few times. V and J are TRBV24-1 and TRBJ2-2; a possible D gene is TRBD2 (5 bases). Germline CDR1 KGHDR, CDR2 SFDVKD. This CDR3 is built from 14 residues. V lost 7 bases and J lost 5, with 13 bases in between. CDR3 sequence reads: CATSVLGGTGELFF. CDR3 in DNA: TGTGCCACCAGCGTACTAGGAGGAACCGGGGAGCTGTTTTTT.

This chain joins TRBV10-3 and TRBJ2-3, with 11 positions matching TRBD2. This CDR3 has 17 residues. CDR1 ENHRY and CDR2 SYGVKD come from the germline V gene. V trimming: 3 bases; J trimming: 0 bases; junction bases outside the gene matches: 5. CDR3 in DNA: TGTGCCATCAGTGAAACTAGCGGGGGTTCGAGCACAGATACGCAGTATTTT. This gives the protein CAISETSGGSSTDTQYF.

The chain carries TRBV5-6 and TRBJ1-4, with D unresolved. Germline CDR1 SGHDT, CDR2 YYEEEE. The CDR3 totals 14 residues. V gave up 2 bases and J gave up 7 bases, with 12 bases separating them. The CDR3 loop reads CASSLSSRGEKLFF. CDR3 coding DNA: TGTGCCAGCAGCTTATCTTCGCGGGGTGAAAAACTGTTTTTT.

The DNA of the CDR3 is TGTGCCAGCAGTTACCCGACAGGCGCAAATGGCTACACCTTC. Amino acids: CASSYPTGANGYTF. The rearrangement uses TRBV6-5 and TRBJ1-2; the D gene is possibly TRBD1 (6 bases). The length of the CDR3 is 14 residues. Germline V gives CDR1 MNHEY, CDR2 SVGAGI. The V end was cut by 2 bases, the J end by 6 bases, with 13 bases between.

V and J are TRBV4-2 and TRBJ2-7; possible D gene TRBD2, 6 bases. CDR3 length: 15 residues. V gave up 0 bases and J gave up 2 bases, with 11 bases separating them. Germline V gene data show CDR1 as LGHNA and CDR2 as YNFKEQ. The CDR3 protein is CASSQDKAGPYEQYF. The CDR3 bases are TGTGCCAGCAGCCAAGATAAAGCGGGCCCCTACGAGCAGTACTTC.

J is TRBJ2-7 and V is TRBV5-1, with a possible D match to TRBD1 (6 bases). Germline CDR1 SGHRS, CDR2 YFSETQ. Trimming took 2 bases from V and 5 from J, leaving 14 bases between them. This CDR3 comprises 14 residues. CDR3 sequence reads: CASSFNGGADEQYF. CDR3 sequence (DNA): TGCGCCAGCAGCTTCAATGGGGGCGCTGACGAGCAGTACTTC.

The genes are TRBV18 and TRBJ2-3; a weak D match, TRBD1 (5 bases). The germline V gene has CDR1 KGHSH and CDR2 LQKENI. The CDR3 is made up of 15 amino acids. V gave up 4 bases and J gave up 4 bases, with 15 bases separating them. The CDR3 region is CASSRLQGLADTQYF. CDR3 nucleotide sequence: TGTGCCAGCTCACGGCTTCAGGGCTTGGCAGATACGCAGTATTTT.

Note on this clone: Other DNA variants within this sample encode the same CDR3. V gene TRBV5-1 combines with J gene TRBJ2-1; D perhaps matches TRBD2 (5 bases). Trimming took off 4 bases at V and 3 bases at J, with 5 bases between the two ends. The CDR3 loop spans 12 amino acids. From germline, CDR1 is SGHRS and CDR2 YFSETQ. This CDR3 reads CASSGSYNEQFF. The CDR3 nucleotides are TGCGCCAGCAGCGGGAGCTACAATGAGCAGTTCTTC.

The rearrangement joins TRBV7-9 to TRBJ1-2; D is unresolved. Germline CDR1 is SEHNR and CDR2 is FQNEAQ (reference sequence). V was clipped by 5 bases and J by 0 bases, with 7 bases between them. CDR3 length equals 13 residues. CDR3: CASSPAANYGYTF. CDR3 nucleotides: TGTGCCAGCAGCCCCGCGGCTAACTATGGCTACACCTTC.

The chain links TRBV6-5 to TRBJ2-3, with TRBD2 identical over 7 bases. Germline V CDR1 and CDR2: MNHEY, SVGAGI. With V trimmed by 6 bases and J by 2 bases, 5 bases remained unmatched. This CDR3 spans 14 amino acids. The CDR3 spells CASRGDYLTDTQYF. In nucleotides, the CDR3 is TGTGCCAGCAGGGGGGACTACCTCACAGATACGCAGTATTTT.

This clone was counted once. The chain combines TRBV6-5 with TRBJ1-1; D gene uncertain. CDR1 and CDR2 (germline): MNHEY, SVGAGI. V was trimmed by 4 bases and J by 0 bases, leaving 9 bases between them. The CDR3 totals 14 residues. CDR3 sequence (DNA): TGTGCCAGCAGTTTGGGCAGTCTGAACACTGAAGCTTTCTTT. It codes for CASSLGSLNTEAFF.

The rearrangement uses TRBV30 and TRBJ2-5; 10 bases are shared with TRBD2. This CDR3 is 14 amino acids long. Germline V gene sequence: CDR1 GTSNPN, CDR2 SVGIG (reference sequence). V shed 1 base and J 2 bases; nucleotides not matched to a gene: 1. For the CDR3, the DNA is TGTGCCTGGAGTGGTAGCGGGGGGCAAGAGACCCAGTACTTC. It specifies CAWSGSGGQETQYF.

V and J are TRBV30 and TRBJ1-2; 10 positions agree with TRBD1. This CDR3 contains 12 residues. The V gene end was trimmed by 4 bases and the J gene end by 8 bases; junction bases not matched to a gene: 4. Germline V CDR1 and CDR2: GTSNPN, SVGIG (reference sequence). The CDR3 DNA sequence: TGTGCCTGGAACGGACAGGGGGAGGGCTACACCTTC. This sequence encodes CAWNGQGEGYTF.

This rearrangement joins TRBV7-3 to TRBJ2-1, with TRBD2 matching over 8 bases. The length of the CDR3 is 15 residues. Trimming removed 5 bases from V and 4 bases from J; junction bases left unmatched: 7. CDR1 is SGHTA and CDR2 is FQGTGA in the germline V gene. The chain's CDR3 is CASSLGRGDYNEQFF. CDR3 nucleotides: TGTGCCAGCAGCCTAGGGCGGGGGGATTACAATGAGCAGTTCTTC.

The chain recombines TRBV5-6 with TRBJ2-1; 14 nucleotides line up with TRBD2. The CDR3 totals 16 residues. Germline V CDR1 and CDR2: SGHDT, YYEEEE. Germline trimming cut 4 bases from V and 4 bases from J; bases unmatched to any gene: 4. CDR3 residues: CASSPGLAGVYNEQFF. In DNA, the CDR3 is TGTGCCAGCAGCCCGGGACTAGCGGGGGTATACAATGAGCAGTTCTTC. The variable domain in full, with the rest retrieved from reference TRBV5-6 and TRBJ2-1, is DAGVTQSPTHLIKTRGQQVTLRCSPKSGHDTVSWYQQALGQGPQFIFQYYEEEERQRGNFPDRFSGHQFPNYSSELNVNALLLGDSALYLCASSPGLAGVYNEQFFGPGTRLTVL.

The J gene is TRBJ1-1, the V gene TRBV6-2 or TRBV6-3; TRBD1 might be the D (5 bases). Germline loops: CDR1 MNHEY, CDR2 SVGEGT. V lost 0 bases, J lost 0 bases, and 14 bases lay in between. This CDR3 is built from 17 residues. CDR3 amino acids: CASSYSIGRDMNTEAFF. CDR3 sequence (DNA): TGTGCCAGCAGTTACTCGATCGGCAGGGATATGAACACTGAAGCTTTCTTT.

This clone showed up just a few times. The chain employs TRBV10-2 and TRBJ1-5, with unresolved D. Germline values: CDR1 WSHSY, CDR2 SAAADI. The V gene lost 4 bases and the J gene lost 5 bases, with 12 bases spanning the gap. This CDR3 comprises 14 residues. The CDR3 DNA is TGCGCCAGCAGTGCCTCTCGAGGTGATCAGCCCCAGCATTTT. It specifies CASSASRGDQPQHF.